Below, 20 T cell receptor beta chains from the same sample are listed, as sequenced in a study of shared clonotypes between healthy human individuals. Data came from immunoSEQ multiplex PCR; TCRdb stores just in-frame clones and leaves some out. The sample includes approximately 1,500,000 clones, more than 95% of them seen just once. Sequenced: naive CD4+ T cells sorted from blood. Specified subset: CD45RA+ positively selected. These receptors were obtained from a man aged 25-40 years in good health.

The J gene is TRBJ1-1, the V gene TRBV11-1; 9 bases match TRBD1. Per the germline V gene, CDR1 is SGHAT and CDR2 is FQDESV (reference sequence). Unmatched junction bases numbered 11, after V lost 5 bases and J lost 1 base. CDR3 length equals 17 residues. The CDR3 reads CASSPDRGGFSNTEAFF. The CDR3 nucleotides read TGTGCCAGCAGCCCCGACAGGGGGGGTTTTTCGAACACTGAAGCTTTCTTT.

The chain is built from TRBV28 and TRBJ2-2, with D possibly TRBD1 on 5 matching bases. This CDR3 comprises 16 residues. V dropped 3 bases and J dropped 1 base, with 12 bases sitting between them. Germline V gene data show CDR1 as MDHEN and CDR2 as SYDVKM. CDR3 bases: TGTGCCAGCAGTTTCCAAGGACACAGGAACACCGGGGAGCTGTTTTTT. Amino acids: CASSFQGHRNTGELFF.

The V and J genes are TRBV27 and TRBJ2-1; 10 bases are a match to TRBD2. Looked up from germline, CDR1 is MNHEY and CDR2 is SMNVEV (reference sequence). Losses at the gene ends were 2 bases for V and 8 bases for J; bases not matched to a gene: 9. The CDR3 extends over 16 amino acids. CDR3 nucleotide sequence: TGTGCCAGCAGTTTAGGTTTGCTAGCGGGAGCCTATGAGCAGTTCTTC. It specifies CASSLGLLAGAYEQFF.

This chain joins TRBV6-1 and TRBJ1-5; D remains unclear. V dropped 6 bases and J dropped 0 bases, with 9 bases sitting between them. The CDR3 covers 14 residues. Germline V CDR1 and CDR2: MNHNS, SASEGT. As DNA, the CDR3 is TGTGCCAGCAGAGAACACTATAGCAATCAGCCCCAGCATTTT. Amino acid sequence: CASREHYSNQPQHF.

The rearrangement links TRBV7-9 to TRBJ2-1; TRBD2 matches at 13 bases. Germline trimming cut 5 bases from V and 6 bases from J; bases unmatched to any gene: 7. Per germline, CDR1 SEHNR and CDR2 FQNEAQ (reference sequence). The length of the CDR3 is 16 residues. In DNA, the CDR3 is TGTGCCAGCAGCCCGCCGGGACTAGCGGGAATCAATGAGCAGTTCTTC. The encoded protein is CASSPPGLAGINEQFF.

CDR3 region: CASNPQGTLYYGYTF. The DNA for the CDR3 is TGTGCCAGCAACCCTCAAGGAACCTTGTACTATGGCTACACCTTC. The chain uses TRBV2 and TRBJ1-2; D unresolved. V gave up 7 bases and J gave up 3 bases, with 18 bases separating them. Germline V gene lookup returns CDR1 SNHLY and CDR2 FYNNEI. This CDR3 spans 15 amino acids. Complete variable domain (other parts from reference TRBV2 and TRBJ1-2): EPEVTQTPSHQVTQMGQEVILRCVPISNHLYFYWYRQILGQKVEFLVSFYNNEISEKSEIFDDQFSVERPDGSNFTLKIRSTKLEDSAMYFCASNPQGTLYYGYTFGSGTRLTVV.

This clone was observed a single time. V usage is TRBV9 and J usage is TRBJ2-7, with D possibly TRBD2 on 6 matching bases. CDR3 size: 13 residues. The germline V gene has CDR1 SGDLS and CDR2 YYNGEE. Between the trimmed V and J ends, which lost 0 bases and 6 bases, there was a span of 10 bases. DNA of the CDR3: TGTGCCAGCAGCGTAGGACTAGAGGGCGAGCAGTACTTC. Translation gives CASSVGLEGEQYF.

CDR3 sequence reads: CASSASSRVAKNIQYF. The CDR3 region has the DNA TGTGCCAGCAGTGCCTCGTCGAGGGTAGCCAAAAACATTCAGTACTTC. The chain couples TRBV28 to TRBJ2-4, with D perhaps matching TRBD2 (5 bases). Trimming took 5 bases from V and 0 from J, leaving 14 bases between them. Germline CDR1 and CDR2: MDHEN and SYDVKM. The CDR3 spans 16 residues.

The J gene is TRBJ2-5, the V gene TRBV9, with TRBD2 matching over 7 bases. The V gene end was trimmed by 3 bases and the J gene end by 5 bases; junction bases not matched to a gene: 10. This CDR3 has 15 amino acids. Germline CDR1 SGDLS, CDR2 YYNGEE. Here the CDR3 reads CASSAGPTREETQYF. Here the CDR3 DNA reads TGTGCCAGCAGCGCCGGACCGACGCGGGAGGAGACCCAGTACTTC.

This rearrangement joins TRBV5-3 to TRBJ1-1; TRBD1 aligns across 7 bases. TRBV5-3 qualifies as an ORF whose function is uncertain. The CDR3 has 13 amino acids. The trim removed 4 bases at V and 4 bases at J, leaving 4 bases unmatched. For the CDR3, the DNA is TGTGCCAGAAGCCCGGGACAGATCACTGAAGCTTTCTTT. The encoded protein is CARSPGQITEAFF.

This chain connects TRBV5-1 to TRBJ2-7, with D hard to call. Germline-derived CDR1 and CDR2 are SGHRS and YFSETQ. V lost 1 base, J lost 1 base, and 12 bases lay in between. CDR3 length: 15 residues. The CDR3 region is CASSLYSDRSYEQYF. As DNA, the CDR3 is TGCGCCAGCAGCTTGTACTCGGACCGTTCCTACGAGCAGTACTTC.

This CDR3 reads CASSLADLAGVEETQYF. The CDR3 DNA reads as TGTGCCAGCAGCTTAGCCGACCTAGCGGGAGTTGAGGAGACCCAGTACTTC. V is TRBV7-8 and J is TRBJ2-5; 10 nucleotides align to TRBD2. CDR3 size: 17 residues. The junction had 9 bases not matched to a gene; V was cut back by 0 bases and J by 5 bases. The germline CDR1 and CDR2 sequences are SGHVS and FQNEAQ. Full variable domain (remainder filled in from reference TRBV7-8 and TRBJ2-5): GAGVSQSPRYKVAKRGQDVALRCDPISGHVSLFWYQQALGQGPEFLTYFQNEAQLDKSGLPSDRFFAERPEGSVSTLKIQRTQQEDSAVYLCASSLADLAGVEETQYFGPGTRLLVL.

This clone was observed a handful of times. The CDR3, as DNA: TGTGCCGGAGGACAGAGCTCTGGAAACACCATATATTTT. Its translation: CAGGQSSGNTIYF. The V gene is TRBV2, the J gene TRBJ1-3, with D perhaps matching TRBD1 (6 bases). This CDR3 comprises 13 residues. The V gene lost 11 bases and the J gene lost 0 bases, with 11 bases spanning the gap. Germline-derived CDR1 and CDR2 are SNHLY and FYNNEI.

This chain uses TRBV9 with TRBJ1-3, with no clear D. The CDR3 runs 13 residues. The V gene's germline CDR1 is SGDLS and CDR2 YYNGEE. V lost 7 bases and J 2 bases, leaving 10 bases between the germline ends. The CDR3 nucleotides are TGTGCCAGCGGAGAGGAAGCTGGAAACACCATATATTTT. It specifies CASGEEAGNTIYF.

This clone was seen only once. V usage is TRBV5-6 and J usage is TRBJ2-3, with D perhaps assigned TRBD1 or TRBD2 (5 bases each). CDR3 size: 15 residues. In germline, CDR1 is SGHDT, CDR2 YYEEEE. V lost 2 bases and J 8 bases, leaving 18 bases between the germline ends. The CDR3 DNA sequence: TGTGCCAGCAGCTTAATAAGGCCGGGTGGGGGTACGCAGTATTTT. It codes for CASSLIRPGGGTQYF.

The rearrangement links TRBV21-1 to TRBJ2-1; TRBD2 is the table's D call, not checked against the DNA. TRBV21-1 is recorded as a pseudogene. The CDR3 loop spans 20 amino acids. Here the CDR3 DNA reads TGTGCCAGCAGCAAAGCGCTGAGTCTAGCGGGAGTGCCCTCCTACAATGAGCAGTTCTTC. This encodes CASSKALSLAGVPSYNEQFF.

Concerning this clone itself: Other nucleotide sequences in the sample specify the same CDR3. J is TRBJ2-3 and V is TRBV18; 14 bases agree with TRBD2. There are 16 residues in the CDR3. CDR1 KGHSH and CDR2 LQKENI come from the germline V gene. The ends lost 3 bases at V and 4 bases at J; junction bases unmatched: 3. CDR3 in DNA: TGTGCCAGCTCACCGGGACTAGCGGGAGTGGCAGATACGCAGTATTTT. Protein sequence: CASSPGLAGVADTQYF.

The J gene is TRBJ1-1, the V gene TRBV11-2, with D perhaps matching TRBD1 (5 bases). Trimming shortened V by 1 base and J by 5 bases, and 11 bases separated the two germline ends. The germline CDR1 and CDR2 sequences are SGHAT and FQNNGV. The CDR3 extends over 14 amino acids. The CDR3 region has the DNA TGTGCCAGCAGCTTAGCAGACAGCTATACTGAAGCTTTCTTT. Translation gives CASSLADSYTEAFF.

CDR3 sequence: CAIRRGTGEMNTEAFF. The CDR3 DNA follows: TGTGCCATCAGGAGAGGGACAGGCGAAATGAACACTGAAGCTTTCTTT. The rearrangement uses TRBV10-3 and TRBJ1-1, with 8 bases lining up with TRBD1. V lost 6 bases and J lost 0; bases outside the gene matches: 9. CDR3 length: 16 residues. Germline V gene sequence: CDR1 ENHRY, CDR2 SYGVKD.

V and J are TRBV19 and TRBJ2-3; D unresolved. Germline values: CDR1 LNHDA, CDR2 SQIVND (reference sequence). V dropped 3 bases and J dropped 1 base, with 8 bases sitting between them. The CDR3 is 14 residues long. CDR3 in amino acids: CASSIGVGTDTQYF. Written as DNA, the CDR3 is TGTGCCAGTAGTATTGGGGTTGGCACAGATACGCAGTATTTT.